This T cell receptor (beta chain) was captured in a study of cytotoxic CD8 clonotypes in ibrutinib-treated CLL. General study findings and limits: Clonality was higher at baseline than in age-matched healthy donors and tracked circulating CD8+ T-cell counts.

CDR3 length: 13 residues. Germline V lookup: CDR1 KGHSH, CDR2 LQKENI. V was trimmed by 3 bases and J by 2 bases, leaving 7 bases between them. Concerning this clone itself: Its antigen is as yet unknown.

Generated by immunoSEQ multiplex PCR, the TCRdb table keeps only in-frame clones and is missing some. The sample consists of about 140,000 clones, around 77% of them appearing once. The V and J genes are TRBV18 and TRBJ1-2; D is undetermined. Sample: PBMCs, taken after 12 months of ibrutinib treatment. This receptor was identified in a human donor with chronic lymphocytic leukemia. This chain's CDR3 is CASSPDPNYGYTF. DNA of the CDR3: TGTGCCAGCTCACCCGATCCCAACTATGGCTACACCTTC.